These 22 T cell receptor beta chains originate from one sample sequenced in a study of T cell responses to AZD1222 COVID-19 vaccine. TCRdb's copy holds only in-frame clones and misses some; the assay was immunoSEQ multiplex PCR. The table records about 57,000 clones, around 86% of them present only once. Specimen: peripheral blood, collected on day 0 of AZD1222 vaccination. These receptors all stem from an adult in good health.

The chain combines TRBV6-5 with TRBJ1-5; D is possibly TRBD1 (5 bases). The V gene's germline CDR1 is MNHEY and CDR2 SVGAGI. This CDR3 is 14 amino acids long. Deletions cut 6 bases from V and 2 bases from J, with 11 bases between. CDR3 DNA: TGTGCCAGCAGATCCGGGGGGGGCAATCAGCCCCAGCATTTT. This codes for CASRSGGGNQPQHF.

The chain links TRBV3-1 (or the pseudogene TRBV3-2) to TRBJ2-1; maybe TRBD2 (6 bases). V gave up 5 bases and J gave up 1 base, with 15 bases separating them. The germline CDR1 and CDR2 sequences are LGHDT and YNNKEL (reference sequence). The CDR3 sequence is 16 residues long. The CDR3 DNA sequence: TGTGCCAGCAGCTATAAACCGGGGGAATCCTACAATGAGCAGTTCTTC. Amino acid sequence: CASSYKPGESYNEQFF.

The table lists this clone with a few counts. CDR3 nucleotides: TGTGCCAGCAGCCAGGGGACGGATAGCAATCAGCCCCAGCATTTT. It is translated as CASSQGTDSNQPQHF. V and J are TRBV3-1 (or the pseudogene TRBV3-2) and TRBJ1-5; tentative D call: TRBD1 (5 bases). Trimming cost V 3 bases and J 0 bases, with 9 bases left between them. The CDR3 spans 15 residues. Germline lookup yields CDR1 LGHDT and CDR2 YNNKEL (reference sequence).

The chain employs TRBV5-1 and TRBJ1-3; D unresolved. V lost 0 bases and J lost 4, with 5 bases in between. Germline loops: CDR1 SGHRS, CDR2 YFSETQ. The CDR3 runs to 13 residues. The chain's CDR3 is CASSLESGNTIYF. The CDR3 DNA sequence: TGCGCCAGCAGCTTGGAATCCGGAAACACCATATATTTT.

The CDR3, as DNA: TGCAGCGCTCGTCGGGTCGGGAACGAGCAGTACTTC. Translated, it gives CSARRVGNEQYF. V and J are TRBV29-1 and TRBJ2-7; tentatively, D is TRBD2 (5 bases). The CDR3 consists of 12 residues. CDR1 SQVTM and CDR2 ANQGSEA come from the germline V gene. V was clipped by 7 bases and J by 5 bases, with 15 bases between them.

This sequence joins TRBV2 and TRBJ1-1; 9 nucleotides line up with TRBD1. The CDR3 covers 12 residues. V shed 7 bases and J 10 bases; nucleotides not matched to a gene: 7. Germline assignment: CDR1 SNHLY and CDR2 FYNNEI. The CDR3 sequence: CASTTDRGGAFF. CDR3 sequence (DNA): TGTGCCAGCACAACCGACAGGGGGGGAGCTTTCTTT.

The chain has TRBV30 and TRBJ2-5; the D gene could be TRBD1 or TRBD2 (5 bases each). The CDR3 sequence is 13 residues long. Trimming removed 7 bases at V and 2 bases at J, with 14 bases between. The germline CDR1 and CDR2 sequences are GTSNPN and SVGIG (reference sequence). CDR3 bases: TGTGCCTCAGGGACGGACCAACAAGAGACCCAGTACTTC. Translating gives CASGTDQQETQYF.

V and J are TRBV11-2 and TRBJ2-1; a weak D match, TRBD1 (6 bases). Germline lookup yields CDR1 SGHAT and CDR2 FQNNGV. CDR3 length: 14 residues. V was pared by 5 bases and J by 9 bases, with 17 bases between. The CDR3, as DNA: TGTGCCAGCAGCCTGACCAGGGTACAGGGTGAGCAGTTCTTC. Translating gives CASSLTRVQGEQFF.

V gene TRBV27 combines with J gene TRBJ2-1; D may be TRBD1 or TRBD2 (5 bases each). This CDR3 region has 16 residues. Germline CDR1 reads MNHEY; CDR2 reads SMNVEV (reference sequence). Trimming cost V 4 bases and J 4 bases, with 17 bases left between them. The CDR3 spells CASSSPVGVAYNEQFF. CDR3 nucleotide sequence: TGTGCCAGCAGTTCCCCGGTAGGGGTAGCGTACAATGAGCAGTTCTTC.

Only one count was recorded for this clone. The chain carries TRBV9 and TRBJ2-1, with 7 nucleotides matching TRBD1. V was pared by 0 bases and J by 7 bases, with 7 bases of the junction left unmatched. Germline V lookup: CDR1 SGDLS, CDR2 YYNGEE. CDR3 length: 15 residues. The CDR3 DNA follows: TGTGCCAGCAGCGTAGTTGGGGACAGTTATAATGAGCAGTTCTTC. Protein: CASSVVGDSYNEQFF.

The genes are TRBV12-5 and TRBJ2-1; unclear D gene. This CDR3 spans 16 amino acids. CDR1 is LGHNT, CDR2 FRNRAP, per germline. V was clipped by 7 bases and J by 2 bases, with 18 bases between them. The CDR3 here is CASALIVSSTYNEQFF. The CDR3 coding sequence is TGTGCTAGTGCCTTAATTGTATCATCAACCTACAATGAGCAGTTCTTC.

The rearrangement uses TRBV28 and TRBJ2-5; tentative D call: TRBD2 (6 bases). V gave up 7 bases and J gave up 5 bases, with 17 bases separating them. This CDR3 contains 14 residues. Germline assignment: CDR1 MDHEN and CDR2 SYDVKM. In DNA form, the CDR3 reads TGTGCCAGCACCGTCGGAGGGCGGAAGGAGACCCAGTACTTC. Amino acid sequence: CASTVGGRKETQYF.

This sequence joins TRBV4-2 and TRBJ2-7; D unclear. The V end was cut by 0 bases, the J end by 4 bases, with 7 bases between. The length of the CDR3 is 13 residues. Germline CDR1 and CDR2: LGHNA and YNFKEQ. The CDR3 is CASSQESRYEQYF. The CDR3 DNA reads as TGTGCCAGCAGCCAAGAATCGCGGTACGAGCAGTACTTC.

The J gene is TRBJ1-5, the V gene TRBV2, with D possibly matching TRBD1 (5 bases). The germline V gene has CDR1 SNHLY and CDR2 FYNNEI. Between the trimmed V and J ends, which lost 7 bases and 0 bases, there was a span of 10 bases. CDR3 length equals 14 residues. The DNA for the CDR3 is TGTGCCAGCAACGGGGGATTTAGCAATCAGCCCCAGCATTTT. Protein product: CASNGGFSNQPQHF.

The chain uses TRBV6-5 and TRBJ2-1; D remains unclear. With 1 base removed from V and 7 bases from J, the gap between germline ends came to 11 bases. This CDR3 is built from 14 residues. CDR1 and CDR2 (germline): MNHEY, SVGAGI. The CDR3 region has the DNA TGTGCCAGCAGTTACTTGAACTCCCCGAATGAGCAGTTCTTC. Amino acid sequence: CASSYLNSPNEQFF.

The V gene is TRBV2, the J gene TRBJ2-1; the D gene is possibly TRBD2 (5 bases). The CDR3 has 13 amino acids. The V gene lost 6 bases and the J gene lost 7 bases, with 13 bases spanning the gap. Germline lookup yields CDR1 SNHLY and CDR2 FYNNEI. This CDR3 is CASSPGISNEQFF. The CDR3 bases are TGTGCCAGCAGCCCGGGAATTTCAAATGAGCAGTTCTTC. The full variable domain, rest sourced from reference TRBV2 and TRBJ2-1, is EPEVTQTPSHQVTQMGQEVILRCVPISNHLYFYWYRQILGQKVEFLVSFYNNEISEKSEIFDDQFSVERPDGSNFTLKIRSTKLEDSAMYFCASSPGISNEQFFGPGTRLTVL.

V usage is TRBV4-3 and J usage is TRBJ1-1; 7 nucleotides agree with TRBD1. J was trimmed by 6 bases and V by 0 bases; bases with no gene match: 4. From germline, CDR1 is LGHNA and CDR2 YSLEER. There are 14 residues in the CDR3. The CDR3 sequence: CASSQDRGGPEAFF. CDR3 nucleotide sequence: TGCGCCAGCAGCCAAGACAGGGGGGGCCCTGAAGCTTTCTTT.

DNA of the CDR3: TGTGCCAGCAGCTTGGGACAGGGGGCCGATGCCCGTCAGAAACTGTTTTTT. Protein sequence: CASSLGQGADARQKLFF. The chain employs TRBV5-4 and TRBJ1-4, with 10 positions matching TRBD1. J gave up 11 bases and V 0 bases, and 13 bases lay outside the gene matches. From germline, CDR1 is SGHNT and CDR2 YYREEE (reference sequence). The CDR3 spans 17 residues.

With respect to this clone: At one end, the junction sequence differs from germline, possibly due to a read error. V is TRBV7-7 and J is TRBJ2-5; 8 bases match TRBD1. CDR3 size: 15 residues. Germline CDR1 reads SSHAT; CDR2 reads FNYEAQ (reference sequence). The chain's CDR3 is CASSLATGVGETQYF. DNA of the CDR3: TGTGCTAGCAGCTTAGCGACAGGGGTCGGGGAGACCCAGTACTTC. Full variable domain (missing parts from reference TRBV7-7 and TRBJ2-5): GAGVSQSPRYKVTKRGQDVTLRCDPISSHATLYWYQQALGQGPEFLTYFNYEAQPDKSGLPSDRFSAERPEGSISTLTIQRTEQRDSAMYRCASSLATGVGETQYFGPGTRLLVL.

The chain recombines TRBV19 with TRBJ2-1, with 9 nucleotides matching TRBD2. V gave up 6 bases and J gave up 1 base; unmatched junction bases: 7. Looked up from germline, CDR1 is LNHDA and CDR2 is SQIVND (reference sequence). The CDR3 extends over 16 amino acids. The CDR3: CASSLSGSPSYNEQFF. The CDR3 nucleotides are TGTGCCAGTAGCCTTAGCGGGAGCCCATCCTACAATGAGCAGTTCTTC. The full variable domain, with the rest looked up from reference TRBV19 and TRBJ2-1, is DGGITQSPKYLFRKEGQNVTLSCEQNLNHDAMYWYRQDPGQGLRLIYYSQIVNDFQKGDIAEGYSVSREKKESFPLTVTSAQKNPTAFYLCASSLSGSPSYNEQFFGPGTRLTVL.

The chain uses TRBV27 and TRBJ2-5; D gene ambiguous. CDR1 is MNHEY, CDR2 SMNVEV, per germline (reference sequence). V was shortened by 2 bases and J by 3 bases, with 7 bases between the two germline ends. The CDR3 has 13 amino acids. The CDR3 protein is CASSLRSKETQYF. The CDR3, as DNA: TGTGCCAGCAGTTTAAGATCCAAAGAGACCCAGTACTTC.

This rearrangement joins TRBV2 to TRBJ1-2, with TRBD1 as a possible D gene (5 bases). V was cut by 5 bases and J by 4 bases, with 17 bases left in between. This CDR3 has 15 amino acids. The germline CDR1 and CDR2 sequences are SNHLY and FYNNEI. CDR3 nucleotide sequence: TGTGCCAGCAGTCCGGACCTTCCCGGGGGCTATGGCTACACCTTC. Amino acid sequence: CASSPDLPGGYGYTF.